Listed here are 8 T cell receptor beta chains from one sample, sequenced in a study of OX40 agonist ivuxolimab in advanced cancers. Clones were read by immunoSEQ multiplex PCR, and TCRdb kept only the in-frame ones, dropping some. The table shows around 70,000 clones, with around four fifths occurring only once. Sequences were derived from CD4+ or CD8+ T cells sorted from blood, sampled in a trial of the OX40 agonist ivuxolimab. Receptors originate from an adult with an advanced solid tumor such as melanoma, head and neck, liver or kidney cancer.

This rearrangement joins TRBV5-1 to TRBJ2-5; TRBD2 matches 10 bases. This CDR3 has 14 residues. V lost 2 bases to trimming and J lost 2 bases; unmatched junction nucleotides: 0. From germline, CDR1 is SGHRS and CDR2 YFSETQ. In DNA, the CDR3 is TGCGCCAGCAGCTTAGCGGGAGGGCAAGAGACCCAGTACTTC. This translates into CASSLAGGQETQYF.

To note about this clone: The junction shows a germline mismatch at one end, possibly a read error. The rearrangement uses TRBV6-5 and TRBJ2-1; D not certain. The germline V gene encodes CDR1 MNHEY and CDR2 SVGAGI. This CDR3 is built from 15 residues. The CDR3 DNA follows: TGTGCCAGCAGTTACCTATCCGGCTCCAACAATGAGCAGTTCTTC. Its translation is CASSYLSGSNNEQFF.

The rearrangement joins TRBV7-9 to TRBJ1-3; D is uncertain. There are 12 residues in the CDR3. In germline, CDR1 is SEHNR, CDR2 FQNEAQ (reference sequence). The V end lost 5 bases, the J end lost 2 bases, and 4 bases lay between the germline ends. In DNA form, the CDR3 reads TGTGCCAGCAGCCAGCCTGGAAACACCATATATTTT. Its protein product is CASSQPGNTIYF.

J is TRBJ2-5 and V is TRBV29-1; the match to TRBD2 covers 14 bases. Germline lookup yields CDR1 SQVTM and CDR2 ANQGSEA. V trimming: 7 bases; J trimming: 3 bases; junction bases outside the gene matches: 7. The CDR3 spans 15 residues. The CDR3 DNA follows: TGCAGCGCCGGGACTAGCGGGAGTTTAGAAGAGACCCAGTACTTC. It yields the protein CSAGTSGSLEETQYF.

This chain connects TRBV9 to TRBJ2-3; D call uncertain. V was cut by 0 bases and J by 2 bases, with 10 bases left in between. CDR1 SGDLS and CDR2 YYNGEE come from the germline V gene. There are 15 residues in the CDR3. CDR3 region: CASSVESRSTDTQYF. CDR3 nucleotides: TGTGCCAGCAGCGTAGAGAGCCGTTCCACAGATACGCAGTATTTT.

The V and J genes are TRBV6-5 and TRBJ2-1, with D uncertain. Germline-derived CDR1 and CDR2 are MNHEY and SVGAGI. The germline V and J ends were trimmed by 6 bases and 9 bases, with 9 bases remaining between them. The CDR3 spans 11 residues. In nucleotides, the CDR3 is TGTGCCAGCAGCCTAGGAGTTGAGCAGTTCTTC. Protein sequence: CASSLGVEQFF.

The V and J genes are TRBV4-1 and TRBJ2-3; D gene ambiguous. The length of the CDR3 is 14 residues. Germline assignment: CDR1 MGHRA and CDR2 YSYEKL. V was pared by 1 base and J by 2 bases, with 7 bases between. The CDR3 is CASSQGPLTDTQYF. The CDR3 region has the DNA TGCGCCAGCAGCCAAGGACCCCTCACAGATACGCAGTATTTT.

The chain couples TRBV28 to TRBJ2-1, with D unclear. V was cut by 5 bases and J by 15 bases, with 17 bases left in between. Per the germline V gene, CDR1 is MDHEN and CDR2 is SYDVKM. CDR3 length: 12 amino acids. The CDR3 sequence: CASSAGLIDPFF. The CDR3 DNA sequence: TGTGCCAGCAGTGCCGGGCTTATCGACCCGTTCTTC.